Below are 9 T cell receptor beta chains sequenced from a single sample in a study of CD8 T cells in Susac syndrome. Reverse transcription used about 0.45 to 1 ug RNA and random hexamers. Each CDR3 protein gets one entry after TCRdb re-called the immunoSEQ multiplex PCR reads with MiXCR. The top ten hold over 0.05% of the sample, which has roughly 330,000 distinct CDR3 sequences, about 91% seen once. The sequencing sample was made of CD4+ T cells from PBMCs. The receptors were gathered from a human donor with multiple sclerosis.

The J gene is TRBJ1-3, the V gene TRBV7-2; D ambiguous. The CDR3 extends over 18 amino acids. Per germline, CDR1 SGHTA and CDR2 FQGNSA. The V end was cut by 5 bases, the J end by 0 bases, with 20 bases between. CDR3 loop: CASSASGLAQASGNTIYF. In nucleotides, the CDR3 is TGTGCCAGCAGCGCCTCCGGGCTGGCGCAGGCCTCTGGAAACACCATATATTTT.

The chain has TRBV30 and TRBJ2-2; TRBD2 matches at 9 bases. This CDR3 region has 15 residues. V trimming: 4 bases; J trimming: 1 base; junction bases outside the gene matches: 4. In germline, CDR1 is GTSNPN, CDR2 SVGIG (reference sequence). CDR3 DNA sequence: TGTGCCTGGACCAGACTAGCGGAGAACACCGGGGAGCTGTTTTTT. Translated, it gives CAWTRLAENTGELFF.

The V and J genes are TRBV18 and TRBJ1-4, with D maybe TRBD1 (5 bases). Germline values: CDR1 KGHSH, CDR2 LQKENI. This CDR3 contains 15 residues. V was shortened by 2 bases and J by 7 bases, with 14 bases between the two germline ends. CDR3: CASSPAAGSGEKLFF. The CDR3 coding sequence is TGTGCCAGCTCACCAGCGGCAGGGAGTGGTGAAAAACTGTTTTTT.

This chain connects TRBV20-1 to TRBJ2-1; 7 positions match TRBD1. J was trimmed by 7 bases and V by 6 bases; bases with no gene match: 9. This CDR3 is built from 13 residues. Germline CDR1 is DFQATT and CDR2 is SNEGSKA (reference sequence). The CDR3 DNA is TGCAGTGCCAGCAGGACAGGAGTGAATGAGCAGTTCTTC. Translation: CSASRTGVNEQFF.

The chain is built from TRBV6-5 and TRBJ2-1, with D perhaps assigned TRBD1 or TRBD2 (6 bases each). The CDR3 runs 13 residues. Germline V gene sequence: CDR1 MNHEY, CDR2 SVGAGI. The CDR3 sequence: CAAQGGVYNEQFF. In DNA, the CDR3 is TGTGCAGCACAGGGCGGGGTCTACAATGAGCAGTTCTTC.

The CDR3: CASSWGTGRTEAFF. CDR3 in DNA: TGTGCCAGCAGCTGGGGGACAGGGCGGACTGAAGCTTTCTTT. The chain recombines TRBV5-6 with TRBJ1-1, with 9 bases identical to TRBD1. This CDR3 has 14 amino acids. The germline V gene encodes CDR1 SGHDT and CDR2 YYEEEE. V lost 3 bases, J lost 5 bases, and 5 bases stayed unmatched.

In its sample, this clonotype was seen a few times. The junction does not match germline at one end; this may be a read error. V is TRBV7-7 and J is TRBJ2-3; no clear D gene. The CDR3 has 13 amino acids. Germline-derived CDR1 and CDR2 are SSHAT and FNYEAQ (reference sequence). For the CDR3, the DNA is TGTGCTAGCAGCTTAGCCGAGGCAGATACGCAGTATTTT. Residues: CASSLAEADTQYF.

This chain links TRBV7-9 with TRBJ2-5; 8 bases fit TRBD1. This CDR3 is 17 amino acids long. The V and J ends lost 6 bases and 4 bases, in that order; junction bases with no gene match: 16. From germline, CDR1 is SEHNR and CDR2 FQNEAQ (reference sequence). CDR3 sequence reads: CASRTQDRVERGETQYF. The CDR3 DNA sequence: TGTGCCAGCAGGACCCAGGACAGGGTAGAAAGGGGAGAGACCCAGTACTTC. Supplemented by reference TRBV7-9 and TRBJ2-5, the full variable domain reads DTGVSQNPRHKITKRGQNVTFRCDPISEHNRLYWYRQTLGQGPEFLTYFQNEAQLEKSRLLSDRFSAERPKGSFSTLEIQRTEQGDSAMYLCASRTQDRVERGETQYFGPGTRLLVL.

The CDR3 is CASSELQAGELFF. In DNA, the CDR3 is TGTGCCAGCAGTGAACTTCAGGCCGGGGAGCTGTTTTTT. The chain links TRBV2 to TRBJ2-2; D not resolved. The germline CDR1 and CDR2 sequences are SNHLY and FYNNEI. The V gene lost 2 bases and the J gene lost 6 bases, with 7 bases spanning the gap. This CDR3 comprises 13 residues.